This is a list of T cell receptor beta chains from one sample in a study of shared clonotypes between healthy human individuals. The table came from immunoSEQ multiplex PCR; TCRdb's copy has only in-frame clones and leaves some out. The sample contains about 480,000 clones, approximately 79% of which appear only once. The sequenced sample consisted of PBMCs. The receptors were gathered from a woman between 40 and 55 years old in good health. Some clones in this sample may be carry-over from other donors' samples. Each CDR3 is given with its conserved first and last residue. The D gene is left open where the match is weak. Only some rows state a clone size, as once, few, many or a class for expanded clones.

j_call: TRBJ2-5; v_call: TRBV7-2; d_call: TRBD2; clone_size: .; cdr3_aa: CASSPPGLGIETQYF; cdr3_nt: TGTGCCAGCAGCCCGCCGGGACTAGGCATAGAGACCCAGTACTTC
j_call: TRBJ1-5; v_call: TRBV4-1; d_call: TRBD1; clone_size: .; cdr3_aa: CASSQDAGGQPQHF; cdr3_nt: TGCGCCAGCAGCCAAGATGCAGGGGGGCAGCCCCAGCATTTT
j_call: TRBJ1-1; v_call: TRBV7-3; d_call: .; clone_size: .; cdr3_aa: CASSLSGGENTEAFF; cdr3_nt: TGTGCCAGCAGCTTATCTGGCGGGGAGAACACTGAAGCTTTCTTT
j_call: TRBJ2-7; v_call: TRBV29-1; d_call: TRBD2; clone_size: .; cdr3_aa: CSVKTSGSYEQYF; cdr3_nt: TGCAGCGTTAAGACTAGCGGGAGTTACGAGCAGTACTTC
j_call: TRBJ2-7; v_call: TRBV15; d_call: .; clone_size: .; cdr3_aa: CATSRVGGLGYEQYF; cdr3_nt: TGTGCCACCAGCAGAGTTGGGGGGCTTGGCTACGAGCAGTACTTC
j_call: TRBJ2-1; v_call: TRBV11-1; d_call: .; clone_size: few; cdr3_aa: CASSSPLGTLGEQFF; cdr3_nt: TGTGCCAGCAGCTCGCCTCTCGGGACACTCGGTGAGCAGTTCTTC
j_call: TRBJ1-2; v_call: TRBV19; d_call: .; clone_size: few; cdr3_aa: CASSIAENYGYTF; cdr3_nt: TGTGCCAGTAGTATAGCAGAGAACTATGGCTACACCTTC
j_call: TRBJ2-3; v_call: TRBV15; d_call: .; clone_size: .; cdr3_aa: CATSRGTDTDTQYF; cdr3_nt: TGTGCCACCAGCAGAGGGACGGACACAGATACGCAGTATTTT
j_call: TRBJ2-1; v_call: TRBV7-2; d_call: TRBD1; clone_size: few; cdr3_aa: CASRGQIRANEQFF; cdr3_nt: TGTGCCAGTAGGGGACAGATCAGAGCCAATGAGCAGTTCTTC
j_call: TRBJ1-1; v_call: TRBV6-5; d_call: .; clone_size: .; cdr3_aa: CASSKGLSTEAFF; cdr3_nt: TGTGCCAGCAGTAAGGGGCTGAGTACTGAAGCTTTCTTT
j_call: TRBJ1-5; v_call: TRBV28; d_call: .; clone_size: .; cdr3_aa: CASSFRSWEPQHF; cdr3_nt: TGTGCCAGCAGTTTTCGGAGTTGGGAGCCCCAGCATTTT
j_call: TRBJ2-6; v_call: TRBV6-4; d_call: .; clone_size: many; cdr3_aa: CASSDVGASGANVLTF; cdr3_nt: TGTGCCAGCAGTGACGTGGGGGCCTCTGGGGCCAACGTCCTGACTTTC
j_call: TRBJ1-2; v_call: TRBV5-6; d_call: .; clone_size: .; cdr3_aa: CASSSSGEVYGYTF; cdr3_nt: TGTGCCAGCAGCTCGTCAGGGGAGGTCTATGGCTACACCTTC
j_call: TRBJ2-1; v_call: TRBV7-2; d_call: .; clone_size: .; cdr3_aa: CASSLGSGGNEQFF; cdr3_nt: TGTGCCAGCAGCTTAGGATCAGGGGGGAATGAGCAGTTCTTC
j_call: TRBJ2-2; v_call: TRBV30; d_call: TRBD2; clone_size: .; cdr3_aa: CAWNMGLAATGELFF; cdr3_nt: TGTGCCTGGAATATGGGACTAGCGGCCACCGGGGAGCTGTTTTTT
j_call: TRBJ2-7; v_call: TRBV7-9; d_call: TRBD1; clone_size: few; cdr3_aa: CASSSRDREGREQYF; cdr3_nt: TGTGCCAGCAGCTCGAGGGACAGGGAAGGTCGCGAGCAGTACTTC
j_call: TRBJ2-1; v_call: TRBV28; d_call: TRBD2; clone_size: .; cdr3_aa: CASRRLAGGKPGEQFF; cdr3_nt: TGTGCCAGCAGGCGACTAGCGGGAGGAAAACCGGGTGAGCAGTTCTTC
j_call: TRBJ2-5; v_call: TRBV29-1; d_call: .; clone_size: .; cdr3_aa: CSVERGVVLETQYF; cdr3_nt: TGCAGCGTTGAAAGAGGGGTGGTCCTCGAGACCCAGTACTTC
j_call: TRBJ1-2; v_call: TRBV10-3; d_call: .; clone_size: few; cdr3_aa: CAIMGASYGYTF; cdr3_nt: TGTGCCATCATGGGGGCATCTTATGGCTACACCTTC
j_call: TRBJ2-2; v_call: TRBV18; d_call: TRBD1; clone_size: .; cdr3_aa: CASSPDRDTGELFF; cdr3_nt: TGTGCCAGCTCACCGGACAGGGACACCGGGGAGCTGTTTTTT
j_call: TRBJ1-1; v_call: TRBV27; d_call: .; clone_size: .; cdr3_aa: CASSLHRNTEAFF; cdr3_nt: TGTGCCAGCAGTTTACACCGGAACACTGAAGCTTTCTTT
j_call: TRBJ2-2; v_call: TRBV11-3; d_call: .; clone_size: .; cdr3_aa: CASSRRGTGELFF; cdr3_nt: TGTGCCAGCAGCCGCCGAGGGACCGGGGAGCTGTTTTTT
j_call: TRBJ1-2; v_call: TRBV6-6; d_call: .; clone_size: .; cdr3_aa: CASRRDGRGSYGYTF; cdr3_nt: TGTGCCAGCAGACGGGACGGGCGAGGGTCCTATGGCTACACCTTC
j_call: TRBJ2-5; v_call: TRBV27; d_call: TRBD2; clone_size: .; cdr3_aa: CASRKAGGPGEQYF; cdr3_nt: TGTGCCAGCAGGAAAGCGGGAGGGCCGGGTGAGCAGTACTTC
j_call: TRBJ2-5; v_call: TRBV9; d_call: .; clone_size: .; cdr3_aa: CASSSGVGRETQYF; cdr3_nt: TGTGCCAGCAGCTCCGGAGTGGGGCGAGAGACCCAGTACTTC
j_call: TRBJ1-4; v_call: TRBV4-1; d_call: .; clone_size: .; cdr3_aa: CASSQVWGGEGEKLFF; cdr3_nt: TGCGCCAGCAGCCAAGTCTGGGGAGGAGAAGGTGAAAAACTGTTTTTT
j_call: TRBJ2-4; v_call: TRBV11-2; d_call: TRBD2; clone_size: .; cdr3_aa: CASSLDMSAAGDF; cdr3_nt: TGTGCCAGCAGCTTAGACATGTCGGCAGCGGGGGACTTC
j_call: TRBJ1-1; v_call: TRBV7-9; d_call: .; clone_size: .; cdr3_aa: CASSFFRDTLTNTEAFF; cdr3_nt: TGTGCCAGCAGCTTCTTCCGGGACACCCTTACTAACACTGAAGCTTTCTTT
j_call: TRBJ2-5; v_call: TRBV13; d_call: .; clone_size: .; cdr3_aa: CASSLGSLGGQETQYF; cdr3_nt: TGTGCCAGCAGCTTAGGATCCCTAGGAGGCCAAGAGACCCAGTACTTC
j_call: TRBJ2-7; v_call: TRBV7-9; d_call: TRBD1; clone_size: .; cdr3_aa: CASSQTGMSHEQYF; cdr3_nt: TGTGCCAGCAGCCAGACAGGGATGTCACACGAGCAGTACTTC
j_call: TRBJ2-5; v_call: TRBV7-7; d_call: .; clone_size: .; cdr3_aa: CASSFDGSQETQYF; cdr3_nt: TGTGCCAGCAGCTTCGACGGGAGTCAAGAGACCCAGTACTTC
j_call: TRBJ2-2; v_call: TRBV5-6; d_call: TRBD1; clone_size: .; cdr3_aa: CASTGDRWGTGELFF; cdr3_nt: TGTGCCAGCACCGGGGACAGGTGGGGGACCGGGGAGCTGTTTTTT
j_call: TRBJ2-2; v_call: TRBV2; d_call: TRBD1; clone_size: .; cdr3_aa: CASRRTGSAGELFF; cdr3_nt: TGTGCCAGCAGGAGGACAGGGTCCGCCGGGGAGCTGTTTTTT
j_call: TRBJ2-3; v_call: TRBV5-4; d_call: TRBD2; clone_size: .; cdr3_aa: CASSLVGLAGDADTQYF; cdr3_nt: TGTGCCAGCAGCTTGGTGGGACTAGCGGGAGATGCAGATACGCAGTATTTT
j_call: TRBJ2-1; v_call: TRBV4-1; d_call: TRBD2; clone_size: .; cdr3_aa: CASSPLTSHNEQFF; cdr3_nt: TGCGCCAGCAGCCCCTTGACTAGCCACAATGAGCAGTTCTTC
j_call: TRBJ1-1; v_call: TRBV7-9; d_call: .; clone_size: .; cdr3_aa: CASRTRQNTEAFF; cdr3_nt: TGTGCCAGCAGAACCCGACAGAACACTGAAGCTTTCTTT
j_call: TRBJ2-5; v_call: TRBV18; d_call: .; clone_size: .; cdr3_aa: CASSPQTGTPHQETQYF; cdr3_nt: TGTGCCAGCTCACCACAAACAGGGACCCCACACCAAGAGACCCAGTACTTC
j_call: TRBJ1-2; v_call: TRBV9; d_call: TRBD1; clone_size: .; cdr3_aa: CASSVVPGQGAGYTF; cdr3_nt: TGTGCCAGCAGCGTAGTCCCGGGACAGGGGGCCGGCTACACCTTC